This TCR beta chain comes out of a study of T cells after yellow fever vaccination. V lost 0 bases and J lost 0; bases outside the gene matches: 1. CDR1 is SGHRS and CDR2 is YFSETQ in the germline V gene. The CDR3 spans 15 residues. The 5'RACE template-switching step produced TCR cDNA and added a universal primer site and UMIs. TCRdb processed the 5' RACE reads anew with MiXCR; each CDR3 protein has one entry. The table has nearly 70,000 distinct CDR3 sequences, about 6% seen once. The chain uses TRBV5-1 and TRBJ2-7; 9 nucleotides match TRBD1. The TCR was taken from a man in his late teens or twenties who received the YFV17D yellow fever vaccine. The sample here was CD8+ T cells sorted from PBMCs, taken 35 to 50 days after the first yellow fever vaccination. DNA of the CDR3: TGCGCCAGCAGCTTGGTGACAGGGGGCTCCTACGAGCAGTACTTC. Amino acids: CASSLVTGGSYEQYF.